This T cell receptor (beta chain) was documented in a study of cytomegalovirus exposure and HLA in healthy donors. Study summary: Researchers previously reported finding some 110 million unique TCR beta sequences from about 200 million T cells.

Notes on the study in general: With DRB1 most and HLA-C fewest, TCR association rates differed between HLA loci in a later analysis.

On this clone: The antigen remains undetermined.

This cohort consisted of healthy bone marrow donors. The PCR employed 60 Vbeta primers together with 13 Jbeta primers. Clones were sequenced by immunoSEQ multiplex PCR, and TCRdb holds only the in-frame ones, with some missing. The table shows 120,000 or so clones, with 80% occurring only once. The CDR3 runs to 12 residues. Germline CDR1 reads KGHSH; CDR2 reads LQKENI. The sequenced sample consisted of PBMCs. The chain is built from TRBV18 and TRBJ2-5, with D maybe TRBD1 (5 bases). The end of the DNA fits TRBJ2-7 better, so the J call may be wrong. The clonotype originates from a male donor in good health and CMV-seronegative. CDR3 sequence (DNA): TGTGCCAGCTCACCCGCAGGGATCGAGCAGTACTTC. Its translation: CASSPAGIEQYF.